Presented here are 17 T cell receptor beta chains from one specimen sequenced in a study of T cells after yellow fever vaccination. TCRdb reanalysed the 5' RACE reads using MiXCR and keeps one entry per CDR3 protein. Of 300,000 to 450,000 distinct CDR3 sequences in the sample, 6.2% are singletons; the top ten hold over 14%. The starting material was PBMCs, obtained 5 days after the yellow fever booster vaccination. These receptors were obtained from a man aged 25 to 40 who received the YFV17D yellow fever vaccine.

This clonotype was seen ten or more times. The rearrangement uses TRBV18 and TRBJ2-5, with a possible D match to TRBD1 (5 bases). The CDR3 is 16 amino acids. V was cut by 6 bases and J by 4 bases, with 21 bases left in between. From germline, CDR1 is KGHSH and CDR2 LQKENI. The CDR3 loop reads CASSSTQGSRGETQYF. CDR3 DNA: TGTGCCAGCTCCTCCACCCAGGGCTCCCGTGGAGAGACCCAGTACTTC.

The chain recombines TRBV29-1 with TRBJ1-1, with D perhaps matching TRBD1 (6 bases). Trimming took off 7 bases at V and 0 bases at J, with 12 bases between the two ends. The CDR3 is 13 amino acids. Germline CDR1 SQVTM, CDR2 ANQGSEA. This chain's CDR3 is CSGGGRMNTEAFF. The DNA of the CDR3 is TGCAGCGGGGGGGGCAGGATGAACACTGAAGCTTTCTTT.

This clonotype was counted only a few times. V and J are TRBV5-6 and TRBJ2-5; no reliable D call. Germline V gene sequence: CDR1 SGHDT, CDR2 YYEEEE. This CDR3 contains 14 residues. V was clipped by 1 base and J by 1 base, with 8 bases between them. CDR3 in DNA: TGTGCCAGCAGCTTGTACGGGTTCCAAGAGACCCAGTACTTC. This codes for CASSLYGFQETQYF.

This chain joins TRBV7-2 and TRBJ1-2; a weak D match, TRBD1 (6 bases). The germline gives CDR1 SGHTA, CDR2 FQGNSA. Trimming took 1 base from V and 7 from J, leaving 10 bases between them. This CDR3 has 13 residues. CDR3 DNA sequence: TGTGCCAGCAGCTTAGGGAACAGGGCTGGCTACACCTTC. Protein sequence: CASSLGNRAGYTF.

This chain joins TRBV28 and TRBJ1-2, with unresolved D. Per the germline V gene, CDR1 is MDHEN and CDR2 is SYDVKM. This CDR3 is 12 amino acids long. V was cut by 5 bases and J by 4 bases, with 8 bases left in between. CDR3 amino acids: CASSPPAYGYTF. Written as DNA, the CDR3 is TGTGCCAGCAGTCCCCCGGCCTATGGCTACACCTTC.

This clonotype was detected ten times or more. Compared with germline, one end of the junction differs, possibly owing to a read error. The chain links TRBV4-1 to TRBJ2-1; perhaps D is TRBD1 or TRBD2 (5 bases each). The CDR3 consists of 13 residues. Germline CDR1 is MGHRA and CDR2 is YSYEKL. The CDR3 sequence: CASSQVDSRGPLF. The CDR3 region has the DNA TGCGCCAGCAGCCAAGTAGATAGCCGGGGCCCACTTTTC.

The rearrangement uses TRBV6-2 or TRBV6-3 and TRBJ2-7, with a possible D match to TRBD1 (6 bases). With 6 bases removed from V and 2 bases from J, the gap between germline ends came to 11 bases. The CDR3 runs 13 residues. In germline, CDR1 is MNHEY, CDR2 SVGEGT. The CDR3 DNA follows: TGTGCCAGCAGGGGCGGACAGACCTACGAGCAGTACTTC. Amino acids: CASRGGQTYEQYF.

This clonotype was counted at least ten times. J is TRBJ2-3 and V is TRBV7-2; D ambiguous. Germline CDR1 reads SGHTA; CDR2 reads FQGNSA. The CDR3 runs to 13 residues. V was clipped by 3 bases and J by 6 bases, with 10 bases between them. CDR3 residues: CASSFSHRDTQYF. As DNA, the CDR3 is TGTGCCAGCAGCTTTTCCCATCGGGATACGCAGTATTTT.

This clonotype came up a few times. The V call is TRBV20-1, the J call TRBJ1-6, with 7 bases aligning to TRBD1. CDR1 and CDR2 (germline): DFQATT, SNEGSKA (reference sequence). Unmatched junction bases numbered 6, after V lost 1 base and J lost 6 bases. The CDR3 loop spans 15 amino acids. CDR3 residues: CSARVPGQTNSPLHF. The CDR3 region has the DNA TGCAGTGCTAGAGTACCGGGACAGACTAATTCACCCCTCCACTTT.

This chain joins TRBV5-6 and TRBJ2-3; TRBD2 matches at 14 bases. J gave up 6 bases and V 3 bases, and 9 bases lay outside the gene matches. The CDR3 has 17 amino acids. Germline CDR1 SGHDT, CDR2 YYEEEE. This chain's CDR3 is CASSSPGLAGGMDTQYF. The CDR3 nucleotides are TGTGCCAGCAGCTCCCCCGGACTAGCGGGAGGAATGGATACGCAGTATTTT. Filled out from reference TRBV5-6 and TRBJ2-3, the complete variable domain reads DAGVTQSPTHLIKTRGQQVTLRCSPKSGHDTVSWYQQALGQGPQFIFQYYEEEERQRGNFPDRFSGHQFPNYSSELNVNALLLGDSALYLCASSSPGLAGGMDTQYFGPGTRLTVL.

This clonotype was observed at least ten times. The rearrangement links TRBV3-1 to TRBJ2-3; 14 positions match TRBD2. Germline lookup yields CDR1 LGHDT and CDR2 YNNKEL (reference sequence). The CDR3 totals 17 residues. V dropped 4 bases and J dropped 5; count of bases not matched to a gene: 8. CDR3 in amino acids: CASSPPGLAGAGDTQYF. For the CDR3, the DNA is TGTGCCAGCAGCCCGCCGGGACTAGCGGGAGCTGGAGATACGCAGTATTTT.

This clonotype was seen only a few times. CDR3 protein: CASSSLGTGVINEQYF. DNA of the CDR3: TGTGCCAGCAGCTCTTTGGGGACAGGGGTAATCAACGAGCAGTACTTC. This rearrangement joins TRBV7-9 to TRBJ2-7, with 10 nucleotides matching TRBD1. V dropped 4 bases and J dropped 5; count of bases not matched to a gene: 11. This CDR3 spans 16 amino acids. The V gene's germline CDR1 is SEHNR and CDR2 FQNEAQ (reference sequence).

This chain links TRBV9 with TRBJ2-5, with D perhaps assigned TRBD1 or TRBD2 (5 bases each). This CDR3 is built from 14 residues. Trimming pared 3 bases from V and 0 bases from J, leaving 9 bases between. Germline CDR1 reads SGDLS; CDR2 reads YYNGEE. Written as DNA, the CDR3 is TGTGCCAGCAGCGCCAGGGAGTACCAAGAGACCCAGTACTTC. Its translation is CASSAREYQETQYF.

The chain carries TRBV9 and TRBJ1-2; TRBD1 might be the D (5 bases). There are 14 residues in the CDR3. Germline V lookup: CDR1 SGDLS, CDR2 YYNGEE. With 0 bases removed from V and 8 bases from J, the gap between germline ends came to 14 bases. CDR3 loop: CASSVGLRAGGYTF. CDR3 bases: TGTGCCAGCAGCGTAGGTCTGCGTGCAGGGGGCTACACCTTC.

This clonotype showed up many times. V gene TRBV7-2 combines with J gene TRBJ1-1; 7 bases map to TRBD1. V trimming: 6 bases; J trimming: 6 bases; junction bases outside the gene matches: 7. The CDR3 is 13 amino acids. Germline lookup yields CDR1 SGHTA and CDR2 FQGNSA. CDR3 sequence reads: CASRQDRVAEAFF. The CDR3 region has the DNA TGTGCCAGCAGACAAGACAGGGTTGCTGAAGCTTTCTTT. Full variable domain (outside the CDR3, taken from reference TRBV7-2 and TRBJ1-1): GAGVSQSPSNKVTEKGKDVELRCDPISGHTALYWYRQSLGQGLEFLIYFQGNSAPDKSGLPSDRFSAERTGGSVSTLTIQRTQQEDSAVYLCASRQDRVAEAFFGQGTRLTVV.

The chain carries TRBV11-3 and TRBJ2-1; no reliable D call. This CDR3 has 13 residues. Looked up from germline, CDR1 is SGHNT and CDR2 is YENEEA. Trimming cost V 3 bases and J 2 bases, with 5 bases left between them. In DNA, the CDR3 is TGTGCCAGCAGCTTTCTCCCCTACAATGAGCAGTTCTTC. It is translated as CASSFLPYNEQFF.

This chain joins TRBV18 and TRBJ1-2; no clear D gene. The CDR3 runs to 13 residues. The germline V gene has CDR1 KGHSH and CDR2 LQKENI. Trimming left V 2 bases short and J 7 bases short, with 11 bases between. Here the CDR3 DNA reads TGTGCCAGCTCACCATCCGGGTCGAGTGGCTACACCTTC. Its translation: CASSPSGSSGYTF. The whole variable domain, filled in from reference TRBV18 and TRBJ1-2, reads NAGVMQNPRHLVRRRGQEARLRCSPMKGHSHVYWYRQLPEEGLKFMVYLQKENIIDESGMPKERFSAEFPKEGPSILRIQQVVRGDSAAYFCASSPSGSSGYTFGSGTRLTVV.